A single sample gave rise to the 11 T cell receptor beta chains below, sequenced in a study of a mutant IDH1 vaccine in newly diagnosed glioma. Clones were read by immunoSEQ multiplex PCR, and TCRdb kept only the in-frame ones, dropping some. The data hold 70,000 to 100,000 clones, with more than 65% observed a single time. Sample time point: baseline, week 1 (first vaccination visit). The treatment here: pre-vaccination baseline after standard-of-care therapy. Sequencing used PBMCs, obtained from a glioma patient treated with radiotherapy, temozolomide or both. All receptors derive from a middle-aged man with glioma. Some clones in this sample may be carry-over from other donors' samples.

CDR3 sequence reads: CASRANSIAFF. CDR3 nucleotide sequence: TGTGCCAGCCGCGCGAACAGCATAGCTTTCTTT. The chain combines TRBV25-1 with TRBJ1-1; no reliable D call. Germline lookup yields CDR1 MGHDK and CDR2 SYGVNS. V lost 8 bases to trimming and J lost 10 bases, with 14 bases between them. This CDR3 spans 11 amino acids.

The V call is TRBV27, the J call TRBJ2-7; 11 bases match TRBD2. With V trimmed by 4 bases and J by 2 bases, 4 bases remained unmatched. The CDR3 extends over 15 amino acids. Looked up from germline, CDR1 is MNHEY and CDR2 is SMNVEV (reference sequence). The CDR3 sequence is CASSSPGLAAYEQYF. The CDR3 nucleotides read TGTGCCAGCAGTTCTCCGGGACTAGCGGCCTACGAGCAGTACTTC.

The CDR3 region has the DNA TGTGCCAGCAGAGTCCGACAGGGCTCCCAGCCCCAGCATTTT. Amino acid sequence: CASRVRQGSQPQHF. This chain links TRBV6-5 with TRBJ1-5, with 7 bases identical to TRBD1. Losses at the gene ends were 6 bases for V and 7 bases for J; bases not matched to a gene: 9. CDR1 and CDR2 (germline): MNHEY, SVGAGI. There are 14 residues in the CDR3.

The CDR3, as DNA: TGCGCCAGCAGCCCCATGAAGGGAGGCTACACCTTC. It is translated as CASSPMKGGYTF. This chain links TRBV5-1 with TRBJ1-2; D remains ambiguous. V lost 4 bases to trimming and J lost 8 bases, with 12 bases between them. The V gene's germline CDR1 is SGHRS and CDR2 YFSETQ. The CDR3 spans 12 residues.

The chain uses TRBV7-9 and TRBJ2-3, with a tentative D call TRBD2 (5 bases). Looked up from germline, CDR1 is SEHNR and CDR2 is FQNEAQ (reference sequence). The germline V and J ends were trimmed by 5 bases and 2 bases, with 11 bases remaining between them. The CDR3 has 14 amino acids. Here the CDR3 DNA reads TGTGCCAGCAGCGCCTGGGAGACCACAGATACGCAGTATTTT. This codes for CASSAWETTDTQYF.

The CDR3 loop is CASSRAGGSSYEQYF. CDR3 coding DNA: TGCGCCAGCAGCCGAGCAGGGGGGAGCTCCTACGAGCAGTACTTC. The V call is TRBV4-1, the J call TRBJ2-7; tentative D call: TRBD1 (7 bases). Trimming stripped 4 bases from V and 0 bases from J, with 13 bases between. This CDR3 has 15 residues. Germline V lookup: CDR1 MGHRA, CDR2 YSYEKL.

This chain uses TRBV6-5 with TRBJ2-5, with D perhaps assigned TRBD1 or TRBD2 (5 bases each). The CDR3 contains 15 residues. The germline V gene encodes CDR1 MNHEY and CDR2 SVGAGI. V lost 2 bases and J lost 5, with 15 bases in between. The CDR3 region has the DNA TGTGCCAGCAGTTACGGGACGGCCCGGTCCGAGACCCAGTACTTC. It yields the protein CASSYGTARSETQYF.

The chain is built from TRBV6-6 and TRBJ1-2; perhaps TRBD1 as D (6 bases). V was shortened by 5 bases and J by 4 bases, with 14 bases between the two germline ends. Germline V CDR1 and CDR2: MNHNY, SVGAGI (reference sequence). This CDR3 has 14 residues. The CDR3 here is CASSETGLSYGYTF. CDR3 in DNA: TGTGCCAGCAGTGAGACAGGTTTAAGCTATGGCTACACCTTC.

The chain carries TRBV30 and TRBJ1-6; perhaps TRBD1 as D (5 bases). CDR1 and CDR2 (germline): GTSNPN, SVGIG (reference sequence). Deletions cut 2 bases from V and 10 bases from J, with 15 bases between. The CDR3 runs 14 residues. Here the CDR3 reads CAWSLGATRSPLHF. CDR3 coding DNA: TGTGCCTGGAGTTTAGGGGCCACTAGGTCACCCCTCCACTTT.

This chain uses TRBV30 with TRBJ2-2; tentative D call: TRBD2 (6 bases). The CDR3 totals 15 residues. CDR1 and CDR2 from the germline V gene are GTSNPN and SVGIG (reference sequence). V shed 0 bases and J shed 1 base, with 9 bases lying between them. This CDR3 reads CAWSVQAGNTGELFF. For the CDR3, the DNA is TGTGCCTGGAGTGTACAAGCGGGGAACACCGGGGAGCTGTTTTTT.

This clone has more than one count but fewer than ten. CDR3 in DNA: TGCGCCAGCAGCTGGGGGGACGGATACAATGAGCAGTTCTTC. Its translation: CASSWGDGYNEQFF. The V call is TRBV5-1, the J call TRBJ2-1, with a tentative D call TRBD2 (6 bases). Germline loops: CDR1 SGHRS, CDR2 YFSETQ. This CDR3 region has 14 residues. Trimming stripped 3 bases from V and 4 bases from J, with 11 bases between.